The rows below give T cell receptor beta chains drawn from one sample of a study of early stage breast cancer tumors. Clones were sequenced by immunoSEQ multiplex PCR, and TCRdb holds only the in-frame ones, with some missing. The profile covers about 30,000 clones, with 55% to 75% appearing a single time and 33% taken by the ten largest. Sequenced sample: blood. These receptors all stem from a person aged 45 to 59 with breast cancer. CDR3s include the opening cysteine and the closing phenylalanine or tryptophan. The D gene is left open where the match is weak. The size entry is marked missing in some rows and otherwise reads once, few, many or a size class.

NA	NA	TRBV19	TRBJ2-7	CASSIGGAYEQYF	TGTGCCAGTAGTATTGGCGGGGCCTACGAGCAGTACTTC
NA	NA	TRBV5-1	TRBJ2-3	CASSRNPGPPTDTQYF	TGCGCCAGCAGCCGAAACCCAGGGCCACCCACAGATACGCAGTATTTT
NA	NA	TRBV5-6	TRBJ2-1	CASSKRAWTGGEQFF	TGTGCCAGCAGCAAACGGGCCTGGACTGGCGGTGAGCAGTTCTTC
NA	NA	TRBV5-1	TRBJ2-5	CASSAGAGRETQYF	TGCGCCAGCAGCGCCGGGGCCGGTCGGGAGACCCAGTACTTC
TRBD2	NA	TRBV27	TRBJ2-3	CASSPGLAESLTDTQYF	TGTGCCAGCAGTCCCGGACTAGCGGAAAGCCTCACAGATACGCAGTATTTT
NA	NA	TRBV4-3	TRBJ2-7	CASPVQALSYEQYF	TGCGCCAGCCCGGTTCAGGCCCTCTCCTACGAGCAGTACTTC
NA	NA	TRBV2	TRBJ1-1	CASSEALVATEAFF	TGTGCCAGCAGTGAAGCGCTGGTAGCCACTGAAGCTTTCTTT
NA	NA	TRBV10-3	TRBJ1-2	CAISESRSYGYTF	TGTGCCATCAGTGAGTCAAGGTCCTATGGCTACACCTTC
NA	NA	TRBV4-2	TRBJ1-1	CASSQWGPMNTEAFF	TGTGCCAGCAGCCAATGGGGGCCCATGAACACTGAAGCTTTCTTT
TRBD2	NA	TRBV2	TRBJ2-7	CASSEAFAGGYEQYF	TGTGCCAGCAGTGAAGCGTTTGCGGGAGGCTACGAGCAGTACTTC
TRBD1	NA	TRBV4-2	TRBJ2-1	CASSQEGQGANEQFF	TGTGCCAGCAGCCAAGAAGGACAGGGGGCGAATGAGCAGTTCTTC
NA	NA	TRBV6-1	TRBJ1-2	CASSESQGIGYTF	TGTGCCAGCAGTGAGAGTCAGGGGATCGGCTACACCTTC
TRBD2	few	TRBV18	TRBJ2-7	CASSGLAGQEQYF	TGTGCCAGCTCAGGGCTAGCGGGGCAGGAGCAGTACTTC
NA	NA	TRBV6-1	TRBJ2-7	CASSELGGQSYEQYF	TGTGCCAGCAGTGAACTGGGGGGACAGTCCTACGAGCAGTACTTC
TRBD1	NA	TRBV5-1	TRBJ2-1	CASSLDGMDRAQFF	TGCGCCAGCAGCTTGGATGGAATGGACAGGGCCCAGTTCTTC
NA	NA	TRBV29-1	TRBJ2-1	CSSIGDNEQFF	TGCAGCTCTATTGGGGACAATGAGCAGTTCTTC
TRBD2	NA	TRBV27	TRBJ2-1	CASSNRLAEHNEQFF	TGTGCCAGCAGCAATCGACTAGCGGAGCACAATGAGCAGTTCTTC
NA	NA	TRBV7-6	TRBJ1-3	CASSPRAQTDISGNTIYF	TGTGCCAGCAGCCCACGCGCTCAGACAGACATCTCTGGAAACACCATATATTTT
NA	NA	TRBV5-4	TRBJ2-7	CASSVSRGLGYEQYF	TGTGCCAGCAGCGTAAGCAGGGGCTTGGGCTACGAGCAGTACTTC
NA	NA	TRBV6-4	TRBJ2-3	CASSLSGSSDTQYF	TGTGCCAGCAGTCTTTCCGGGAGCTCAGATACGCAGTATTTT
NA	NA	TRBV19	TRBJ2-6	CASSGGAGSGANVLTF	TGTGCCAGTAGTGGGGGAGCGGGCTCTGGGGCCAACGTCCTGACTTTC
TRBD2	few	TRBV11-2	TRBJ2-3	CASLGGGTLTSLTDTQYF	TGTGCCAGCCTGGGCGGGGGGACCTTGACTAGCCTCACAGATACGCAGTATTTT
NA	NA	TRBV4-1	TRBJ1-5	CASSQRDKNQPQHF	TGCGCCAGCAGCCAACGGGACAAAAATCAGCCCCAGCATTTT
NA	NA	TRBV2	TRBJ1-1	CASSERWQNTEAFF	TGTGCCAGCAGTGAAAGGTGGCAAAACACTGAAGCTTTCTTT
TRBD1	NA	TRBV6-6	TRBJ1-1	CASSPPTGGIGAFF	TGTGCCAGCAGTCCACCGACAGGGGGAATCGGAGCTTTCTTT
TRBD1	few	TRBV2	TRBJ2-7	CASSDRPDRGRNEQYF	TGTGCCAGCAGTGATCGCCCGGACAGGGGGAGGAACGAGCAGTACTTC
NA	NA	TRBV28	TRBJ1-5	CASSSPGMYSNQPQHF	TGTGCCAGCTCCTCCCCAGGGATGTATAGCAATCAGCCCCAGCATTTT
NA	NA	TRBV6-6	TRBJ2-5	CASSYGSGGAETQYF	TGTGCCAGCAGTTACGGGTCTGGGGGCGCAGAGACCCAGTACTTC
NA	few	TRBV2	TRBJ1-4	CASSGQGKGVELFF	TGTGCCAGCAGTGGCCAGGGGAAAGGAGTAGAACTGTTTTTT
NA	few	TRBV14	TRBJ1-1	CASGSHMNTEAFF	TGTGCCAGCGGGTCGCACATGAACACTGAAGCTTTCTTT
TRBD1	NA	TRBV27	TRBJ2-7	CASSLLGQGNYEQYF	TGTGCCAGCAGTTTACTTGGACAGGGCAACTACGAGCAGTACTTC
NA	NA	TRBV5-4	TRBJ1-1	CASSSGGYTEAFF	TGTGCCAGCAGCTCTGGGGGGTACACTGAAGCTTTCTTT
TRBD2	NA	TRBV5-6	TRBJ2-2	CASSSGLAGRGELFF	TGTGCCAGCAGCTCCGGACTAGCGGGAAGGGGGGAGCTGTTTTTT
TRBD2	once	TRBV7-2	TRBJ2-5	CASSLDWRAGGFGETQYF	TGTGCCAGCAGCTTAGATTGGAGGGCGGGAGGGTTCGGAGAGACCCAGTACTTC
NA	NA	TRBV4-3	TRBJ2-1	CASSQDAVGEDEQFF	TGCGCCAGCAGCCAAGATGCGGTAGGAGAGGATGAGCAGTTCTTC
NA	NA	TRBV18	TRBJ2-5	CASSSQAVQETQYF	TGTGCCAGCTCATCTCAGGCAGTCCAAGAGACCCAGTACTTC
NA	NA	TRBV6-5	TRBJ2-7	CASMLSLSYEQYF	TGTGCCAGCATGCTGAGTCTATCCTACGAGCAGTACTTC
NA	few	TRBV5-1	TRBJ2-4	CASSLGGPDIQYF	TGCGCCAGCAGCTTGGGAGGTCCGGACATTCAGTACTTC
NA	few	TRBV7-3	TRBJ2-1	CASSRILGEQFF	TGTGCCAGCAGCCGTATCCTAGGTGAGCAGTTCTTC
NA	few	TRBV19	TRBJ2-6	CASSIGASGANVLTF	TGTGCCAGTAGTATAGGTGCATCTGGGGCCAACGTCCTGACTTTC
TRBD1	NA	TRBV5-6	TRBJ1-2	CASSSRGQGSGGYTF	TGTGCCAGCAGCTCGAGGGGACAGGGCAGTGGGGGCTACACCTTC
NA	NA	TRBV7-8	TRBJ2-1	CASSSFGGISYNEQFF	TGTGCCAGCAGCTCATTTGGGGGGATCTCCTACAATGAGCAGTTCTTC
NA	medium-sized	TRBV27	TRBJ2-1	CASSLGLNSYNEQFF	TGTGCCAGCAGTTTGGGCCTTAACTCCTACAATGAGCAGTTCTTC
NA	NA	TRBV9	TRBJ2-7	CASNPTGLPYEGQYF	TGTGCCAGCAACCCCACGGGACTCCCCTACGAGGGGCAGTACTTC
TRBD2	NA	TRBV7-6	TRBJ2-7	CASSLEASGSSYEQYF	TGTGCCAGCAGCTTAGAGGCTAGCGGGAGCTCCTACGAGCAGTACTTC
TRBD2	few	TRBV23-1	TRBJ2-5	CASSLGTSGSPRQETQYF	TGCGCCAGCAGTCTAGGGACTAGCGGGAGTCCCCGACAAGAGACCCAGTACTTC